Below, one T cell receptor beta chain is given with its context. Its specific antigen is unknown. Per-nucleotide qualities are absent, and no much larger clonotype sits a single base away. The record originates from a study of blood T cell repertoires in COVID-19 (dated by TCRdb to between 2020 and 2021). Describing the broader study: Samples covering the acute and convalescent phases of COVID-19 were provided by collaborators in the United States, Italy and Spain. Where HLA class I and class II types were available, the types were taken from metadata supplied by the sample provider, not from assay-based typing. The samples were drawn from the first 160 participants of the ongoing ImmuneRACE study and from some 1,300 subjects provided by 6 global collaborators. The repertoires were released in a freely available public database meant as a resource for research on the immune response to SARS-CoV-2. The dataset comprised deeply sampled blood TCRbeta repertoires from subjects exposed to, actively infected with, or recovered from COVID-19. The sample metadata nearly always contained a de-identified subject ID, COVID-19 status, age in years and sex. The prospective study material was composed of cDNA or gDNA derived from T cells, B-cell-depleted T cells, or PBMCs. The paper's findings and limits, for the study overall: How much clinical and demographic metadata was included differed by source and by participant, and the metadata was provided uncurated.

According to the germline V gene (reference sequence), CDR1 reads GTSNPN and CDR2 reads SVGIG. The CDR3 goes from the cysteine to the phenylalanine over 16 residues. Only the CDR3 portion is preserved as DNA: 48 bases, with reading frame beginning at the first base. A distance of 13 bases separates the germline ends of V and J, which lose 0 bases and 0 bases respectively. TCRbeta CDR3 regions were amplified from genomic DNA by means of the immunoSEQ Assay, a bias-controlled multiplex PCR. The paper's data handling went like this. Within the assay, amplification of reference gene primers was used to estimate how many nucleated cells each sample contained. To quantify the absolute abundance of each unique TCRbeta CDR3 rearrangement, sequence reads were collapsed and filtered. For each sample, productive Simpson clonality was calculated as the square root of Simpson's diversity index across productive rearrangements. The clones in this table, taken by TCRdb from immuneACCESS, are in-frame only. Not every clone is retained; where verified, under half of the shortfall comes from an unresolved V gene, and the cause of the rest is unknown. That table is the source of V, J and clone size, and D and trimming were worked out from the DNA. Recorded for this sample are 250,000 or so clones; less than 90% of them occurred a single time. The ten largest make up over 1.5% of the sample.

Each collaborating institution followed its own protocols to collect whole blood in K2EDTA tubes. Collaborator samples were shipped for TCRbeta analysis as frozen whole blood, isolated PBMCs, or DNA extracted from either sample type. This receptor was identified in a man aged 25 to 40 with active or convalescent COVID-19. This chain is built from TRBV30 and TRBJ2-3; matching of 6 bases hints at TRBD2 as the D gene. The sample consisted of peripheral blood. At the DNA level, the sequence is TGTGCCTGGAGTGTAGGTTTAAGCGGGAGCACAGATACGCAGTATTTT. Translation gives CAWSVGLSGSTDTQYF. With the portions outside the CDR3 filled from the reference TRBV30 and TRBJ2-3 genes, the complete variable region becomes SQTIHQWPATLVQPVGSPLSLECTVEGTSNPNLYWYRQAAGRGLQLLFYSVGIGQISSEVPQNLSASRPQDRQFILSSKKLLLSDSGFYLCAWSVGLSGSTDTQYFGPGTRLTVL.